This T cell receptor (beta chain) was sequenced in a study of T cells in Graves' hyperthyroidism and ophthalmopathy. Amplification of TCR beta CDR3 regions was performed using RNA transcripts as template. During a first-round RT-PCR of the TCR CDR3, the HTBI primer set was used. TCRdb analysed the multiplex PCR reads with MiXCR anew, one entry per CDR3 protein. This sample has a few hundred thousand distinct CDR3 sequences, with approximately 15% found just once. The CDR3 runs to 14 residues. Germline V gene sequence: CDR1 LGHDT, CDR2 YNNKEL (reference sequence). V lost 3 bases, J lost 4 bases, and 12 bases lay in between.

The chain is built from TRBV3-1 and TRBJ2-5; D possibly corresponds to TRBD1 (6 bases). The sample comprised blood. The clonotype originates from a woman between 25 and 40 years old with Graves' hyperthyroidism. The CDR3 spells CASSQTQGRETQYF. CDR3 sequence (DNA): TGTGCCAGCAGCCAGACGCAGGGGCGAGAGACCCAGTACTTC.